Listed below are T cell receptor beta chains from one sample, sequenced in a study of control samples from healthy donors and cancer patients. Produced via immunoSEQ multiplex PCR; TCRdb's table is partial and in-frame only. The sample lists 130,000 to 150,000 clones, roughly 93% occurring once. The material sequenced was blood. Receptors were obtained from a young man in good health. Both conserved end residues are part of each CDR3. The D gene is left open where the match is weak. Where a row states a size, it is once, few, many or the class of an expanded clone; other rows omit it.

CDR3aa	CDR3nt	v_gene	j_gene	abundance	d_gene
CSVEGNRDPGYTF	TGCAGCGTTGAGGGTAACAGGGATCCTGGCTACACCTTC	TRBV29-1	TRBJ1-2	NA	NA
CASSVVAGVGEQYF	TGTGCCAGCAGCGTAGTAGCGGGAGTAGGAGAGCAGTACTTC	TRBV9	TRBJ2-7	NA	TRBD2
CASSLSASGANVLTF	TGTGCCAGCAGCTTAAGTGCCTCTGGGGCCAACGTCCTGACTTTC	TRBV7-3	TRBJ2-6	NA	NA
CASSQESPQYPSYEQYF	TGTGCCAGCAGCCAGGAGAGTCCGCAGTACCCCTCCTACGAGCAGTACTTC	TRBV4-2	TRBJ2-7	NA	NA
CASSAHQRTGDQPQHF	TGTGCCAGTAGTGCCCACCAACGGACAGGGGATCAGCCCCAGCATTTT	TRBV19	TRBJ1-5	few	TRBD1
CASGLGGGNQPQHF	TGTGCTAGTGGTTTGGGGGGCGGTAATCAGCCCCAGCATTTT	TRBV12-5	TRBJ1-5	NA	NA
CASSFDRGDTQYF	TGTGCCAGCAGTTTCGACAGGGGAGATACGCAGTATTTT	TRBV11-1	TRBJ2-3	NA	TRBD1
CSGREAYGTDTQYF	TGCAGCGGTAGGGAGGCTTACGGAACAGATACGCAGTATTTT	TRBV29-1	TRBJ2-3	NA	NA
CALRTDRNTEAFF	TGTGCCTTGAGGACTGACAGGAACACTGAAGCTTTCTTT	TRBV30	TRBJ1-1	NA	NA
CASSQRAGGENQPQHF	TGTGCCAGCAGCCAGAGGGCAGGGGGCGAGAATCAGCCCCAGCATTTT	TRBV11-2	TRBJ1-5	once	TRBD1
CASSLGGQPQHF	TGTGCCAGCAGCTTAGGGGGTCAGCCCCAGCATTTT	TRBV11-2	TRBJ1-5	NA	NA
CATHSLGGGRGYGYTF	TGTGCCACCCATTCCCTGGGGGGGGGCCGAGGCTATGGCTACACCTTC	TRBV19	TRBJ1-2	NA	NA
CASTLPSGAIGGQYF	TGTGCCAGCACCCTCCCCTCGGGGGCCATTGGGGGGCAGTACTTC	TRBV7-9	TRBJ2-7	once	NA
CASSYSPERASPLHF	TGTGCCAGCAGTTACTCCCCAGAACGGGCTTCACCCCTCCACTTT	TRBV6-5	TRBJ1-6	few	NA
CSASVGALKQYF	TGCAGTGCTAGTGTAGGGGCACTGAAGCAGTACTTC	TRBV20-1	TRBJ2-7	NA	NA
CASSSYDRDTYNEQFF	TGTGCCAGCAGTTCGTACGACAGGGACACCTACAATGAGCAGTTCTTC	TRBV27	TRBJ2-1	once	TRBD1
CASSLDRQEYEQYF	TGTGCCAGCAGCTTAGATCGCCAGGAGTACGAGCAGTACTTC	TRBV11-2	TRBJ2-7	NA	NA
CASSYYPTEAFF	TGTGCCAGCAGTTACTACCCTACTGAAGCTTTCTTT	TRBV28	TRBJ1-1	NA	NA
CASSQRLAGAYEQYF	TGTGCCAGCAGCCAAAGACTAGCGGGAGCCTACGAGCAGTACTTC	TRBV3-1/TRBV3-2	TRBJ2-7	NA	TRBD2
CASSVGTGELFF	TGTGCCAGCAGCGTAGGAACCGGGGAGCTGTTTTTT	TRBV9	TRBJ2-2	NA	NA
CASSPRAGPTDTQYF	TGCGCCAGCAGCCCAAGGGCAGGGCCGACAGATACGCAGTATTTT	TRBV10-2	TRBJ2-3	NA	NA
CASSLGRGAVQPQHF	TGTGCCAGCAGCTTAGGCCGGGGAGCGGTTCAGCCCCAGCATTTT	TRBV13	TRBJ1-5	NA	NA
CASSLPGDGYTF	TGTGCCAGCAGCTTGCCCGGGGACGGCTACACCTTC	TRBV5-6	TRBJ1-2	once	NA
CATFQPQHF	TGCGCAACGTTTCAGCCCCAGCATTTT	TRBV5-1	TRBJ1-5	NA	NA
CASSLLGRSPDGYTF	TGCGCCAGCAGCTTGTTGGGTAGGTCCCCCGATGGCTACACCTTC	TRBV5-1	TRBJ1-2	NA	NA
CASSQDGPYSNQPQHF	TGCGCCAGCAGCCAAGACGGGCCGTATAGCAATCAGCCCCAGCATTTT	TRBV4-1	TRBJ1-5	NA	NA
CASSLQSSRNQPQHF	TGTGCCAGCAGCCTCCAGTCCTCCCGCAATCAGCCCCAGCATTTT	TRBV28	TRBJ1-5	NA	NA
CASSIGGQPTTYEQYF	TGTGCCAGTAGTATAGGCGGCCAGCCAACGACTTACGAGCAGTACTTC	TRBV19	TRBJ2-7	NA	NA
CASTPDRPPGKAFF	TGTGCCAGCACCCCAGACAGGCCCCCAGGTAAAGCTTTCTTT	TRBV3-1/TRBV3-2	TRBJ1-1	NA	NA
CASKTYRVEFNYGYTF	TGTGCCAGCAAGACGTATCGAGTGGAGTTTAACTATGGCTACACCTTC	TRBV28	TRBJ1-2	NA	NA
CASSLEVAGAFTDTQYF	TGTGCCAGCAGCTTGGAGGTCGCTGGTGCGTTCACAGATACGCAGTATTTT	TRBV5-6	TRBJ2-3	NA	NA
CASSLAQGASGYTF	TGCGCCAGCAGCTTGGCACAGGGGGCGAGTGGCTACACCTTC	TRBV5-1	TRBJ1-2	NA	TRBD1
CASSEFGNREWNTGELFF	TGTGCCAGCAGTGAATTCGGGAACAGGGAATGGAACACCGGGGAGCTGTTTTTT	TRBV2	TRBJ2-2	NA	NA
CASSVAQLGSGSPDTQYF	TGTGCCAGCAGCGTAGCTCAGCTCGGCAGCGGGAGTCCAGATACGCAGTATTTT	TRBV9	TRBJ2-3	NA	TRBD2
CAWSMGGVNEKLFF	TGTGCCTGGAGTATGGGGGGAGTTAATGAAAAACTGTTTTTT	TRBV30	TRBJ1-4	NA	NA
CASTRLRGNTEAFF	TGTGCCAGCACACGCCTAAGGGGGAACACTGAAGCTTTCTTT	TRBV7-2	TRBJ1-1	once	NA
CASSNGGSNQPQHF	TGTGCCAGCAGCAACGGGGGGAGCAATCAGCCCCAGCATTTT	TRBV6-5	TRBJ1-5	NA	NA
CASSEGMGYGYTF	TGTGCCAGCTCGGAGGGGATGGGGTATGGCTACACCTTC	TRBV28	TRBJ1-2	NA	NA
CASILAEYNEQFF	TGTGCCAGCATACTAGCGGAATACAATGAGCAGTTCTTC	TRBV2	TRBJ2-1	NA	TRBD2
CASSLTVKNTEAFF	TGTGCCAGCAGCCTGACCGTAAAGAACACTGAAGCTTTCTTT	TRBV7-9	TRBJ1-1	NA	NA
CASSLEASGSYEQYF	TGCGCCAGCAGCTTGGAGGCTAGCGGATCCTACGAGCAGTACTTC	TRBV5-1	TRBJ2-7	many	TRBD2
CASSLVGGRNTEAFF	TGTGCCAGCAGCTTGGTAGGGGGTCGGAACACTGAAGCTTTCTTT	TRBV5-6	TRBJ1-1	NA	NA
CASSPGTGVETQYF	TGTGCCAGCAGCCCAGGGACAGGGGTGGAGACCCAGTACTTC	TRBV3-1/TRBV3-2	TRBJ2-5	NA	TRBD1
CASSVGSRGQPQHF	TGTGCCAGCAGCGTAGGATCTCGGGGACAGCCCCAGCATTTT	TRBV9	TRBJ1-5	few	NA
CASSMMDRSSYEQYF	TGTGCCAGTAGTATGATGGACAGGAGCTCCTACGAGCAGTACTTC	TRBV19	TRBJ2-7	NA	TRBD1
CAISDLLAAKATDTQYF	TGTGCCATCAGTGACTTACTAGCGGCAAAGGCCACAGATACGCAGTATTTT	TRBV10-3	TRBJ2-3	once	TRBD2
CASSFRASGYQETQYF	TGTGCCAGCAGCTTTAGGGCTAGCGGTTACCAAGAGACCCAGTACTTC	TRBV11-2	TRBJ2-5	NA	TRBD2
CASSQERRDRGRGYTF	TGTGCCAGCAGCCAAGAAAGAAGGGACAGGGGGCGCGGCTACACCTTC	TRBV3-1/TRBV3-2	TRBJ1-2	once	TRBD1
CASSEADSYGPGTQYF	TGTGCCAGCAGTGAAGCTGACAGCTATGGACCTGGGACCCAGTACTTC	TRBV6-1	TRBJ2-5	NA	NA
CASSSGTSNEQFF	TGTGCCAGCAGTTCCGGGACCTCTAATGAGCAGTTCTTC	TRBV12-3/TRBV12-4	TRBJ2-1	NA	NA
CASSSLAGPYNEQFF	TGTGCCAGCAGTTCCTTAGCGGGACCCTACAATGAGCAGTTCTTC	TRBV27	TRBJ2-1	NA	TRBD2
CATSRDKDRVGGYTF	TGTGCCACCAGCAGAGATAAAGACAGGGTAGGAGGCTACACCTTC	TRBV15	TRBJ1-2	NA	TRBD1
CASSVEGDTQYF	TGTGCCAGTAGTGTTGAGGGGGATACGCAGTATTTT	TRBV19	TRBJ2-3	NA	NA
CAWSRAQETQYF	TGTGCCTGGAGTCGGGCCCAAGAGACCCAGTACTTC	TRBV30	TRBJ2-5	once	NA
CASSQVIGGTQYF	TGCGCCAGCAGCCAAGTAATAGGGGGGACCCAGTACTTC	TRBV4-3	TRBJ2-5	NA	NA
CASSMYSGGLGNIQYF	TGTGCCAGTAGTATGTACAGCGGGGGTCTCGGAAACATTCAGTACTTC	TRBV19	TRBJ2-4	NA	TRBD2
CSVVGANPFTDTQYF	TGCAGCGTTGTGGGGGCCAATCCATTCACAGATACGCAGTATTTT	TRBV29-1	TRBJ2-3	NA	NA
CASSLARVNTEAFF	TGTGCCAGCAGTTTAGCCAGGGTGAACACTGAAGCTTTCTTT	TRBV27	TRBJ1-1	NA	NA
CASSLGPSGQGNYGYTF	TGCGCCAGCAGCTTGGGACCTTCGGGACAGGGGAACTATGGCTACACCTTC	TRBV5-1	TRBJ1-2	NA	TRBD1
CASSQRGYAYEQYF	TGTGCCAGCAGCCAAAGGGGCTACGCCTACGAGCAGTACTTC	TRBV7-2	TRBJ2-7	NA	NA